Below are 31 T cell receptor beta chains sequenced from a single sample in a study of PD-1 blockade in classical Hodgkin lymphoma. Sample time point: cycle 4 day 1 (C4D1), after 6 weeks of nivolumab. Patients all relapsed after autologous stem cell transplantation, and there was variation in brentuximab vedotin exposure. The investigators isolated CD8+ T cells from thawed PBMCs using magnetic negative selection. The protocol was immunoSEQ multiplex PCR, while the TCRdb copy is restricted to in-frame clones and leaves out a portion. The sample has about 15,000 clones, under 90% seen once. This specimen consisted of CD8+ T cells from blood, obtained before the fourth cycle of nivolumab. These receptors all stem from a human donor with classical Hodgkin lymphoma.

The gene calls are TRBV2 and TRBJ2-7, with 8 positions matching TRBD2. This CDR3 contains 13 residues. With V trimmed by 11 bases and J by 0 bases, 6 bases remained unmatched. Germline V gene lookup returns CDR1 SNHLY and CDR2 FYNNEI. The CDR3 here is CAHGGAPSYEQYF. In nucleotides, the CDR3 is TGTGCCCACGGGGGGGCTCCCTCCTACGAGCAGTACTTC.

In this sample, this clone turned up once. The chain couples TRBV4-2 to TRBJ2-1; 9 bases are shared with TRBD2. The CDR3 is 18 residues long. Germline V gives CDR1 LGHNA, CDR2 YNFKEQ. V lost 3 bases to trimming and J lost 8 bases; unmatched junction nucleotides: 17. Here the CDR3 reads CASSHLPLAGDVVDEQFF. CDR3 nucleotide sequence: TGTGCCAGCAGCCACCTTCCCTTAGCGGGAGATGTGGTGGATGAGCAGTTCTTC.

This chain links TRBV5-4 with TRBJ1-1; D ambiguous. Trimming removed 3 bases at V and 1 base at J, with 10 bases between. Germline V gene data show CDR1 as SGHNT and CDR2 as YYREEE (reference sequence). The CDR3 is 14 residues long. CDR3 nucleotide sequence: TGTGCCAGCAGCTGGGTGGGTTGGAACACTGAAGCTTTCTTT. This encodes CASSWVGWNTEAFF. The full variable domain, in which reference TRBV5-4 and TRBJ1-1 provide the parts outside the CDR3, is ETGVTQSPTHLIKTRGQQVTLRCSSQSGHNTVSWYQQALGQGPQFIFQYYREEENGRGNFPPRFSGLQFPNYSSELNVNALELDDSALYLCASSWVGWNTEAFFGQGTRLTVV.

The chain links TRBV4-1 to TRBJ2-1; 11 bases align to TRBD1. This CDR3 contains 16 residues. CDR1 MGHRA and CDR2 YSYEKL come from the germline V gene. With V trimmed by 5 bases and J by 8 bases, 11 bases remained unmatched. This CDR3 reads CASSSSPGQGVYEQFF. CDR3 nucleotide sequence: TGCGCCAGCAGCAGCTCACCGGGACAGGGGGTTTATGAGCAGTTCTTC.

V gene TRBV5-1 combines with J gene TRBJ2-1; TRBD1 aligns across 8 bases. The CDR3 covers 14 residues. Trimming took 4 bases from V and 6 from J; bases not matched to a gene: 6. Germline V gene sequence: CDR1 SGHRS, CDR2 YFSETQ. CDR3 residues: CASSPGQDFNEQFF. The CDR3 region has the DNA TGCGCCAGCAGCCCGGGACAGGACTTCAATGAGCAGTTCTTC.

The chain employs TRBV27 and TRBJ2-1; 10 positions agree with TRBD2. CDR3 length: 20 amino acids. J lost 1 base, V lost 3 bases, and 15 bases had no gene match. Germline V gene lookup returns CDR1 MNHEY and CDR2 SMNVEV (reference sequence). CDR3 loop: CASSFNPLPSGGRSYNEQFF. The CDR3 region has the DNA TGTGCCAGCAGTTTCAATCCCCTCCCTAGCGGGGGACGATCCTACAATGAGCAGTTCTTC.

V and J are TRBV14 and TRBJ2-3; maybe TRBD1 (6 bases). The length of the CDR3 is 13 residues. Germline V gene sequence: CDR1 SGHDN, CDR2 FVKESK. The V and J ends lost 0 bases and 6 bases respectively, with 7 bases between them. The CDR3 DNA reads TGTGCCAGCAGCCAAGAGAGGGGGGATACGCAGTATTTT. Its translation: CASSQERGDTQYF.

The genes are TRBV6-6 and TRBJ2-7; weak D call: TRBD2 (5 bases). The germline CDR1 and CDR2 sequences are MNHNY and SVGAGI (reference sequence). V lost 7 bases and J lost 0, with 10 bases in between. CDR3 length equals 13 residues. In DNA, the CDR3 is TGTGCCAGCACCCCGGGGAGCTCCTACGAGCAGTACTTC. Translation gives CASTPGSSYEQYF.

The genes are TRBV14 and TRBJ2-4; TRBD2 might be the D (6 bases). Trimming pared 3 bases from V and 3 bases from J, leaving 24 bases between. The CDR3 contains 19 residues. CDR1 SGHDN and CDR2 FVKESK come from the germline V gene. The DNA for the CDR3 is TGTGCCAGCAGCCAGGTCCCCCCTAGACCGGGACTCTACAAAAACATTCAGTACTTC. Residues: CASSQVPPRPGLYKNIQYF.

The V call is TRBV5-4, the J call TRBJ1-2; no clear D gene. From germline, CDR1 is SGHNT and CDR2 YYREEE (reference sequence). The CDR3 spans 16 residues. Between the trimmed V and J ends, which lost 3 bases and 4 bases, there was a span of 19 bases. CDR3 amino acids: CASSSTIETAIYGYTF. The CDR3 DNA follows: TGTGCCAGCAGCTCCACGATCGAAACGGCCATCTATGGCTACACCTTC.

The gene calls are TRBV7-8 and TRBJ2-1; maybe TRBD1 (5 bases). In germline, CDR1 is SGHVS, CDR2 FQNEAQ. Between the trimmed V and J ends, which lost 0 bases and 4 bases, there was a span of 10 bases. This CDR3 region has 15 residues. CDR3 sequence (DNA): TGTGCCAGCAGCTTAGCCTGGACACCTTACAATGAGCAGTTCTTC. The encoded protein is CASSLAWTPYNEQFF.

CDR3 sequence: CASSYTPGSNEAFF. The DNA for the CDR3 is TGTGCCAGCAGCTATACTCCAGGGAGTAATGAAGCTTTCTTT. The chain carries TRBV6-6 and TRBJ1-1; tentatively, D is TRBD1 (5 bases). V shed 6 bases and J shed 7 bases, with 18 bases lying between them. The CDR3 has 14 residues. Germline V gene data show CDR1 as MNHNY and CDR2 as SVGAGI (reference sequence).

The gene calls are TRBV5-1 and TRBJ1-1; D uncertain. V lost 6 bases, J lost 1 base, and 10 bases lay in between. The V gene's germline CDR1 is SGHRS and CDR2 YFSETQ. The CDR3 has 13 amino acids. Written as DNA, the CDR3 is TGCGCCAGCACCTTTTGGGGGAACACTGAAGCTTTCTTT. Protein product: CASTFWGNTEAFF.

The CDR3 coding sequence is TGTGCCAGCAAGGACTACAAAGATACGCAGTATTTT. Protein sequence: CASKDYKDTQYF. The chain joins TRBV14 to TRBJ2-3; possibly TRBD2 for D (6 bases). The CDR3 has 12 residues. The germline V and J ends were trimmed by 7 bases and 5 bases, with 10 bases remaining between them. Germline CDR1 is SGHDN and CDR2 is FVKESK.

The chain combines TRBV7-6 with TRBJ2-1; 11 bases map to TRBD2. The germline V gene encodes CDR1 SGHVS and CDR2 FNYEAQ. With 1 base clipped from V and 6 bases from J, the junction kept 8 bases outside the gene matches. The CDR3 loop spans 17 amino acids. The CDR3 DNA reads as TGTGCCAGCAGCTTAGAACTAGCGGGAGTTGGGGCCAATGAGCAGTTCTTC. Translated, it gives CASSLELAGVGANEQFF.

This rearrangement joins TRBV28 to TRBJ2-2; TRBD1 aligns across 8 bases. The CDR3 has 16 residues. Germline CDR1 MDHEN, CDR2 SYDVKM. V trimming: 6 bases; J trimming: 7 bases; junction bases outside the gene matches: 13. In nucleotides, the CDR3 is TGTGCCAGCAGGGGATTGGGACAGGTGGAAAACGGGGAGCTGTTTTTT. This gives the protein CASRGLGQVENGELFF.

The CDR3 reads CASSEWGRGYEQYF. The CDR3 nucleotides are TGTGCCAGCAGTGAATGGGGTAGAGGCTACGAGCAGTACTTC. The chain employs TRBV25-1 and TRBJ2-7, with no clear D. From germline, CDR1 is MGHDK and CDR2 SYGVNS. This CDR3 comprises 14 residues. V lost 1 base to trimming and J lost 3 bases, with 10 bases between them.

The V call is TRBV4-2, the J call TRBJ1-1, with 9 bases that match TRBD1. V was pared by 2 bases and J by 3 bases, with 4 bases of the junction left unmatched. This CDR3 is 15 amino acids long. Germline assignment: CDR1 LGHNA and CDR2 YNFKEQ. The CDR3 DNA reads as TGTGCCAGCAGCCAAACGGGGACAGGGTACACTGAAGCTTTCTTT. Translating it yields CASSQTGTGYTEAFF.

This chain uses TRBV7-8 with TRBJ2-7; D gene uncertain. The V and J ends lost 11 bases and 6 bases respectively, with 17 bases between them. The length of the CDR3 is 12 residues. Germline CDR1 SGHVS, CDR2 FQNEAQ. This CDR3 is CAVLNPGREQYF. The CDR3 DNA is TGTGCCGTTTTGAACCCGGGTCGCGAGCAGTACTTC.

The chain employs TRBV2 and TRBJ1-5, with D possibly TRBD1 on 6 matching bases. Germline V gene lookup returns CDR1 SNHLY and CDR2 FYNNEI. The V and J ends lost 5 bases and 1 base respectively, with 9 bases between them. This CDR3 is built from 14 residues. CDR3 nucleotides: TGTGCCAGCAGTACCAGGGGAAGCAATCAGCCCCAGCATTTT. Amino acid sequence: CASSTRGSNQPQHF.

This sequence joins TRBV19 and TRBJ2-1; TRBD1 or TRBD2 may be the D gene (5 bases each). V was cut by 3 bases and J by 8 bases, with 11 bases left in between. The CDR3 has 13 amino acids. Germline V gives CDR1 LNHDA, CDR2 SQIVND (reference sequence). CDR3 region: CASSMATGHEQFF. As DNA, the CDR3 is TGTGCCAGTAGTATGGCCACGGGACATGAGCAGTTCTTC. The entire variable domain, with the rest obtained from reference TRBV19 and TRBJ2-1, is as follows: DGGITQSPKYLFRKEGQNVTLSCEQNLNHDAMYWYRQDPGQGLRLIYYSQIVNDFQKGDIAEGYSVSREKKESFPLTVTSAQKNPTAFYLCASSMATGHEQFFGPGTRLTVL.

Notes on this clone: The conserved closing phenylalanine or tryptophan is absent in this CDR3, likely reflecting a read error. The limits of the CDR3 on the DNA are not certain, so only TCRdb's listed CDR3 is given. The chain carries TRBV14 and TRBJ2-7; no check of the table's D call, TRBD1, against the DNA was made. Germline-derived CDR1 and CDR2 are SGHDN and FVKESK. The CDR3 totals 10 residues, both ends included. The CDR3 loop reads CASSPGTGEA.

V gene TRBV21-1 combines with J gene TRBJ2-1; the D call TRBD2 from the table was never checked on the DNA. TRBV21-1 represents a pseudogene. The CDR3 contains 20 residues. The CDR3 nucleotides are TGTGCCAGCAGCAAAGAGGAGCGGGAGGCCACATTCGGCTCCTACAATGAGCAGTTCTTC. Amino acid sequence: CASSKEEREATFGSYNEQFF.

This chain links TRBV9 with TRBJ2-7; the match to TRBD2 covers 9 bases. The trim removed 1 base at V and 6 bases at J, leaving 5 bases unmatched. CDR1 is SGDLS and CDR2 is YYNGEE in the germline V gene. The CDR3 sequence is 14 residues long. CDR3 region: CASSVLREGSEQYF. As DNA, the CDR3 is TGTGCCAGCAGCGTATTGCGGGAGGGGAGCGAGCAGTACTTC.

This chain joins TRBV7-2 and TRBJ2-7; D is unresolved. Germline CDR1 reads SGHTA; CDR2 reads FQGNSA. Trimming cost V 3 bases and J 2 bases, with 11 bases left between them. CDR3 size: 14 residues. CDR3 residues: CASSFGLAPYEQYF. CDR3 sequence (DNA): TGTGCCAGCAGCTTCGGGCTGGCCCCCTACGAGCAGTACTTC.

This rearrangement joins TRBV5-1 to TRBJ1-1; D possibly corresponds to TRBD1 (5 bases). V lost 0 bases to trimming and J lost 3 bases, with 12 bases between them. The germline CDR1 and CDR2 sequences are SGHRS and YFSETQ. This CDR3 contains 15 residues. CDR3 sequence: CASSLARVGDTEAFF. CDR3 DNA sequence: TGCGCCAGCAGCTTGGCCAGGGTGGGGGACACTGAAGCTTTCTTT. The full variable domain, with the rest looked up from reference TRBV5-1 and TRBJ1-1, is KAGVTQTPRYLIKTRGQQVTLSCSPISGHRSVSWYQQTPGQGLQFLFEYFSETQRNKGNFPGRFSGRQFSNSRSEMNVSTLELGDSALYLCASSLARVGDTEAFFGQGTRLTVV.

The rearrangement uses TRBV4-1 and TRBJ2-7; tentatively, D is TRBD2 (5 bases). The CDR3 totals 14 residues. V lost 4 bases and J lost 4, with 14 bases in between. CDR1 is MGHRA, CDR2 YSYEKL, per germline. The DNA for the CDR3 is TGCGCCAGCAGCCGCGGGCTCGAGACGTACGAGCAGTACTTC. Amino acid sequence: CASSRGLETYEQYF.

The gene calls are TRBV9 and TRBJ2-1; D might be TRBD1 or TRBD2, each matching 6 bases. V shed 0 bases and J shed 5 bases, with 12 bases lying between them. The CDR3 has 15 amino acids. Per germline, CDR1 SGDLS and CDR2 YYNGEE. The CDR3 spells CASSVGGGRNNEQFF. In DNA form, the CDR3 reads TGTGCCAGCAGCGTAGGTGGGGGGCGCAACAATGAGCAGTTCTTC.

The chain joins TRBV28 to TRBJ1-2; 7 nucleotides line up with TRBD1. CDR1 is MDHEN, CDR2 SYDVKM, per germline. Losses at the gene ends were 6 bases for V and 5 bases for J; bases not matched to a gene: 9. This CDR3 spans 14 amino acids. The chain's CDR3 is CASSAPGQLYGYTF. CDR3 sequence (DNA): TGTGCCAGCAGCGCCCCGGGACAGCTTTATGGCTACACCTTC.

This rearrangement joins TRBV27 to TRBJ2-7; D perhaps matches TRBD1 (6 bases). V shed 5 bases and J shed 7 bases, with 18 bases lying between them. Germline V gene lookup returns CDR1 MNHEY and CDR2 SMNVEV (reference sequence). This CDR3 region has 14 residues. CDR3: CASSTQGVSVEQYF. CDR3 in DNA: TGTGCCAGCAGTACACAGGGAGTATCTGTTGAGCAGTACTTC.

This chain connects TRBV28 to TRBJ2-7; TRBD2 might be the D (5 bases). Between the trimmed V and J ends, which lost 6 bases and 4 bases, there was a span of 10 bases. This CDR3 region has 12 residues. Germline V gene sequence: CDR1 MDHEN, CDR2 SYDVKM. CDR3 sequence reads: CASSRTAYEQYF. The CDR3 region has the DNA TGTGCCAGCAGCCGGACTGCATACGAGCAGTACTTC.